One TCR beta chain is described in this entry. What it binds is not known. The data are from a study of B cell selection in AIRE deficiency. Findings and caveats of the study: Of more than 3,000 shared Treg TCRbeta sequences, around 30% were healthy-only, approximately 9% patient-only. In TCRBV usage, CDR3 length and diversity, patient Tconv and Treg cells matched healthy donors. Patient Tconv cells held 30% to 35% of Treg sequences shared by healthy donors.

This CDR3 has 15 residues. With 7 bases removed from V and 4 bases from J, the gap between germline ends came to 17 bases. In germline, CDR1 is LNHDA, CDR2 SQIVND (reference sequence). Original analysis: Patients' Tregs yielded about 5.65x10^4 distinct TCRbeta sequences; donors' roughly 9.8x10^4. The protocol was immunoSEQ multiplex PCR, while the TCRdb copy is restricted to in-frame clones and leaves out a portion. The DNA gave D and trimming, while V, J and clone size come from that table. Among roughly 17,000 clones listed, just over 90% were seen once. The regulatory T cell sort gate was CD4+CD25hiCD127low/negative.

This sequence joins TRBV19 and TRBJ2-1; D might be TRBD1 (6 bases). Sequenced sample: CD4+CD25+ Tregs sorted from PBMCs. This receptor was identified in a human donor in good health. The CDR3 nucleotides read TGTGCCAGTACCTTAGGGGGACACATGTACAATGAGCAGTTCTTC. This sequence encodes CASTLGGHMYNEQFF.